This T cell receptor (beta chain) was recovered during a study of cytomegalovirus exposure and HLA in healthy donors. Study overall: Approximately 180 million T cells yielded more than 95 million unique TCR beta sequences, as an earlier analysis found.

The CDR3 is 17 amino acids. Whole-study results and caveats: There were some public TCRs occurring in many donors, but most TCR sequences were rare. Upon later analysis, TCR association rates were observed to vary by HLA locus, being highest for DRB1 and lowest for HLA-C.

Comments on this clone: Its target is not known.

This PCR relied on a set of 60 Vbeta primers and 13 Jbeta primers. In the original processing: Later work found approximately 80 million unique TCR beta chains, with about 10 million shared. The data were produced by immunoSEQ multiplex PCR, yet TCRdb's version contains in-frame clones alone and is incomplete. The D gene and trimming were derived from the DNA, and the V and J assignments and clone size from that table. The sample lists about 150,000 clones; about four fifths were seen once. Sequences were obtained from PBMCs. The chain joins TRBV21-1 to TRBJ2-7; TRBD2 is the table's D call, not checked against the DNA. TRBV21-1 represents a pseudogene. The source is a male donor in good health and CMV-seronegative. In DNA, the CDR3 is TGTGCCAGCAGCGCGGGACTAGCGGGGGAGCAACCCTACGAGCAGTACTTC. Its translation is CASSAGLAGEQPYEQYF.